The present T cell receptor (beta chain) was sequenced within a study of T-cell memory formation after mild COVID-19. Study-wide points: Contracting CD4+ clones sat mainly in CM and EM; CD8+ in EMRA.

With 5 bases removed from V and 1 base from J, the gap between germline ends came to 23 bases. The CDR3 runs 17 residues. Per the germline V gene, CDR1 is SQVTM and CDR2 is ANQGSEA. This clonotype appeared a single time. What it binds is unknown. Amplification by 5'RACE using constant-segment primers produced TCR alpha and TCR beta cDNA libraries that carried sample barcodes and UMIs. MiXCR, applied by TCRdb to the 5' RACE reads, yields one record per CDR3 protein. The table lists fewer than 600,000 distinct CDR3 sequences, about 22% of them singletons, with approximately 8% in the top ten. Material: PBMCs or a T cell subset sorted from them (not recorded which). The clonotype was recovered from an adult woman who had mild COVID-19 (a few samples of this study predate the infection). Cell type and time point are not known. The chain employs TRBV29-1 and TRBJ1-2; maybe TRBD1 (5 bases). The CDR3 reads CSVPLVGPSTVNYGYTF. CDR3 nucleotides: TGCAGCGTTCCCCTTGTGGGCCCTTCGACAGTTAACTATGGCTACACCTTC.